Presented here are 21 T cell receptor beta chains from one specimen sequenced in a study of glioma-infiltrating T cells. Using RNA template, CDR3s of TCR alpha and beta were amplified with iRepertoire arm-PCR. TCRdb recomputed calls from the multiplex PCR reads with MiXCR, one row per CDR3 protein. This sample has roughly 120,000 distinct CDR3 sequences, with approximately 25% found just once. Sequenced sample: glioma tissue, nonneoplastic brain tissue, or PBMCs (not recorded which). All receptors come from a human donor with low-grade glioma or glioblastoma, undergoing nonglioma brain surgery, or in good health (not recorded which).

As for this clonotype: A much larger clone differs from this one at a single base, so this may be a read error. J is TRBJ2-7 and V is TRBV5-4, with D tentatively TRBD1 or TRBD2 (6 bases each). The germline gives CDR1 SGHNT, CDR2 YYREEE (reference sequence). CDR3 length: 16 amino acids. The CDR3 loop reads CASSLEGGRGFHEQCF. The CDR3 nucleotides are TGTGCCAGCAGCCTGGAGGGGGGCAGGGGATTCCACGAGCAGTGCTTC.

This clonotype was detected ten times or more. The chain uses TRBV7-8 and TRBJ1-3; the D is unclear. Per the germline V gene, CDR1 is SGHVS and CDR2 is FQNEAQ. With 10 bases removed from V and 4 bases from J, the gap between germline ends came to 17 bases. This CDR3 has 14 amino acids. The CDR3 region is CATQLGGEGNTIYF. The CDR3 coding sequence is TGTGCCACCCAGCTGGGTGGGGAGGGAAACACCATATATTTT. Combining the CDR3 with reference TRBV7-8 and TRBJ1-3 gives the whole variable domain GAGVSQSPRYKVAKRGQDVALRCDPISGHVSLFWYQQALGQGPEFLTYFQNEAQLDKSGLPSDRFFAERPEGSVSTLKIQRTQQEDSAVYLCATQLGGEGNTIYFGEGSWLTVV.

Ten or more counts support this clonotype. The rearrangement joins TRBV27 to TRBJ2-5; TRBD2 matches at 7 bases. V was clipped by 5 bases and J by 5 bases; unmatched bases: 5. The CDR3 is made up of 13 amino acids. Per the germline V gene, CDR1 is MNHEY and CDR2 is SMNVEV (reference sequence). The CDR3 region is CASSGDYKETQYF. CDR3 nucleotide sequence: TGTGCCAGCAGTGGGGACTACAAGGAGACCCAGTACTTC.

In regard to this clonotype: A read error may be the cause here, since a much bigger clone is one base away. The rearrangement joins TRBV7-2 to TRBJ1-2, with D possibly matching TRBD1 (5 bases). The CDR3 spans 13 residues. Germline assignment: CDR1 SGHTA and CDR2 FQGNSA. The CDR3 bases are TGTGCCAGCCGCTTAGAGGGGTGGTATGGCTACACCTTC. Protein product: CASRLEGWYGYTF.

In this sample, this clonotype turned up many times. The CDR3 nucleotides are TGCGCCAGCAGCCGACTCCCGGGGGACTCCTACGAGCAGTACTTC. It specifies CASSRLPGDSYEQYF. The rearrangement uses TRBV4-1 and TRBJ2-7; the D gene is possibly TRBD2 (6 bases). Germline V gives CDR1 MGHRA, CDR2 YSYEKL. V lost 4 bases and J 0 bases, leaving 13 bases between the germline ends. The CDR3 length is 15 residues.

In its sample, this clonotype was seen many times. This chain uses TRBV20-1 with TRBJ2-1, with TRBD2 matching over 10 bases. The germline V gene encodes CDR1 DFQATT and CDR2 SNEGSKA (reference sequence). V lost 4 bases, J lost 4 bases, and 7 bases stayed unmatched. This CDR3 region has 15 residues. CDR3 in DNA: TGCAGTGCTAATAGGCTAGCGGGAGATTACAATGAGCAGTTCTTC. Translating gives CSANRLAGDYNEQFF.

This clonotype occurred many times. The chain recombines TRBV20-1 with TRBJ2-7, with a possible D match to TRBD1 (6 bases). The ends were cut back, 0 bases at V and 0 bases at J, with 12 bases in the middle. The CDR3 covers 15 residues. The germline V gene encodes CDR1 DFQATT and CDR2 SNEGSKA (reference sequence). The chain's CDR3 is CSARDLGTSSYEQYF. CDR3 nucleotide sequence: TGCAGTGCTAGAGATCTCGGGACAAGCTCCTACGAGCAGTACTTC.

The chain employs TRBV5-5 and TRBJ1-1; unclear D gene. This CDR3 contains 12 residues. V was clipped by 1 base and J by 4 bases, with 5 bases between them. CDR1 is SGHKS, CDR2 YYEKEE, per germline (reference sequence). CDR3 nucleotide sequence: TGTGCCAGCAGCTTGCGGTTCACTGAAGCTTTCTTT. Its translation: CASSLRFTEAFF.

The sample holds many counts of this clonotype. The chain is built from TRBV6-1 and TRBJ1-2; D gene uncertain. The germline gives CDR1 MNHNS, CDR2 SASEGT. The germline V and J ends were trimmed by 9 bases and 8 bases, with 25 bases remaining between them. CDR3 length equals 15 residues. The CDR3 sequence: CASSSPPSVSHGYTF. In nucleotides, the CDR3 is TGTGCCAGTTCCAGCCCCCCGTCCGTATCCCACGGCTACACCTTC.

There are a few counts of this clonotype. V is TRBV5-4 and J is TRBJ2-7; 12 nucleotides match TRBD2. The CDR3 extends over 14 amino acids. J gave up 6 bases and V 3 bases, and 4 bases lay outside the gene matches. Germline CDR1 and CDR2: SGHNT and YYREEE (reference sequence). The CDR3 reads CASSSSGRGGEQYF. In DNA form, the CDR3 reads TGTGCCAGCAGCTCTAGCGGGAGGGGAGGCGAGCAGTACTTC.

The V gene is TRBV27, the J gene TRBJ2-2; D gene unclear. V lost 10 bases, J lost 0 bases, and 15 bases lay in between. The CDR3 has 15 amino acids. Germline V gives CDR1 MNHEY, CDR2 SMNVEV (reference sequence). The CDR3 DNA follows: TGTGCCATCGGTTTCGGGTTCGCGAACACCGGGGAGCTGTTTTTT. Translation: CAIGFGFANTGELFF.

The gene calls are TRBV19 and TRBJ2-1; TRBD2 might be the D (6 bases). From germline, CDR1 is LNHDA and CDR2 SQIVND (reference sequence). V was pared by 2 bases and J by 6 bases, with 17 bases between. This CDR3 has 16 residues. CDR3: CASSILTSKVSNEQFF. The DNA of the CDR3 is TGTGCCAGTAGTATACTTACTAGCAAAGTAAGCAATGAGCAGTTCTTC.

The J gene is TRBJ2-3, the V gene TRBV30, with a tentative D call TRBD2 (6 bases). Trimming took 1 base from V and 3 from J, leaving 14 bases between them. Germline-derived CDR1 and CDR2 are GTSNPN and SVGIG (reference sequence). This CDR3 has 15 residues. The chain's CDR3 is CAWSALGSYTDTQYF. CDR3 DNA sequence: TGTGCCTGGAGTGCCCTCGGGAGTTATACAGATACGCAGTATTTT.

This clonotype was detected many times. The chain recombines TRBV28 with TRBJ2-1, with D possibly matching TRBD2 (6 bases). Trimming shortened V by 8 bases and J by 7 bases, and 18 bases separated the two germline ends. Germline loops: CDR1 MDHEN, CDR2 SYDVKM. CDR3 length: 14 amino acids. The CDR3 DNA is TGTGCCAGCGAGCGCGGGGAGGAGGTAAATGAGCAGTTCTTC. Its translation: CASERGEEVNEQFF.

This clonotype came up many times. This sequence joins TRBV15 and TRBJ1-3, with a tentative D call TRBD1 (6 bases). Germline V CDR1 and CDR2: LNHNV, YYDKDF (reference sequence). Trimming removed 3 bases from V and 2 bases from J, with 8 bases in between. The CDR3 contains 14 residues. The CDR3 region has the DNA TGTGCCACCAGCAGGGACAGCGCTGGAAACACCATATATTTT. Amino acid sequence: CATSRDSAGNTIYF.

Worth noting for this clonotype: A junction end diverges from the germline sequence, so it may reflect a read error. The chain links TRBV20-1 to TRBJ1-1, with TRBD1 identical over 8 bases. CDR1 and CDR2 from the germline V gene are DFQATT and SNEGSKA (reference sequence). The CDR3 has 17 amino acids. This CDR3 is CSTSEIVTGGKNTEAFF. Here the CDR3 DNA reads TGCAGTACTAGTGAAATCGTAACAGGGGGAAAGAACACTGAAGCCTTCTTT.

This chain links TRBV12-3 or TRBV12-4 with TRBJ1-1; TRBD1 matches 10 bases. V shed 7 bases and J 3 bases; nucleotides not matched to a gene: 8. The CDR3 runs 15 residues. CDR3: CASNPPTGGYTEAFF. In DNA form, the CDR3 reads TGTGCCAGCAACCCACCGACAGGGGGCTACACTGAAGCTTTCTTT.

This clonotype was counted ten times or more. The chain combines TRBV7-2 with TRBJ1-2; no reliable D call. CDR1 and CDR2 from the germline V gene are SGHTA and FQGNSA. V lost 0 bases and J lost 2, with 7 bases in between. The CDR3 runs to 14 residues. Here the CDR3 reads CASSLAVGNYGYTF. In DNA form, the CDR3 reads TGTGCCAGCAGCTTAGCGGTGGGAAACTATGGCTACACCTTC.

In its sample, this clonotype was seen many times. The V and J genes are TRBV25-1 and TRBJ2-2; tentatively, D is TRBD1 (6 bases). This CDR3 is built from 11 residues. Germline CDR1 is MGHDK and CDR2 is SYGVNS. V was shortened by 8 bases and J by 7 bases, with 8 bases between the two germline ends. CDR3: CASRGGGELFF. The CDR3 DNA reads as TGTGCCAGCCGAGGGGGCGGGGAGCTGTTTTTT.

This clonotype was counted at least ten times. The CDR3 DNA reads TGCAGCGTTTCAACTAGCGGTAGCACAGATACGCAGTATTTT. Its translation is CSVSTSGSTDTQYF. The chain employs TRBV29-1 and TRBJ2-3; TRBD2 matches at 8 bases. Germline loops: CDR1 SQVTM, CDR2 ANQGSEA. Unmatched junction bases numbered 4, after V lost 5 bases and J lost 0 bases. This CDR3 comprises 14 residues.

The chain combines TRBV20-1 with TRBJ2-3; 9 nucleotides agree with TRBD2. CDR3 length: 16 amino acids. From germline, CDR1 is DFQATT and CDR2 SNEGSKA (reference sequence). J was trimmed by 2 bases and V by 3 bases; bases with no gene match: 9. The CDR3 region has the DNA TGCAGTGCTAGGCCAGCGGGAGGTTGGGACACAGATACGCAGTATTTT. Its translation: CSARPAGGWDTDTQYF.